Listed below are T cell receptor beta chains from one sample, sequenced in a study of shared clonotypes between healthy human individuals. Profiling relied on immunoSEQ multiplex PCR, and the TCRdb table lists in-frame clones only, not all of them. Among hundreds of thousands of clones, roughly 92% were seen once, and the ten largest hold under 30%. The sequencing input was naive CD8+ T cells sorted from blood. The source of these receptors is a man aged 25 to 40 in good health. The CDR3 runs from the conserved cysteine through the conserved F or W. A D gene is named only where the DNA matches it firmly. Some rows mark clone size as missing; the rest say once, few, many or name a class of expanded clone.

>-|TRBD2|TRBJ2-1|TRBV29-1
TGCAGCGTTGAAGGGACTAGCGGGAGGCAATACAATGAGCAGTTCTTC
CSVEGTSGRQYNEQFF
>-|-|TRBJ1-2|TRBV2
TGTGCCAGCAGTGATTATGGCGGGAACTATGGCTACACCTTC
CASSDYGGNYGYTF
>-|TRBD1|TRBJ2-1|TRBV4-1
TGCGCCAGCAGCGACAGGGATAACAATGAGCAGTTCTTC
CASSDRDNNEQFF
>-|TRBD2|TRBJ2-7|TRBV4-1
TGCGCCAGCAGCCAAGTGGCCAGCGGGAGCTACGAGCAGTACTTC
CASSQVASGSYEQYF
>-|-|TRBJ2-7|TRBV2
TGTGCCAGCAGCCCACGCCCCGGGACCACCCGCTACGAGCAGTACTTC
CASSPRPGTTRYEQYF
>-|TRBD2|TRBJ2-7|TRBV4-3
TGCGCCAGCAGCCAAGATTGGGGAGGGACTAGTCCCTACGAGCAGTACTTC
CASSQDWGGTSPYEQYF
>-|-|TRBJ2-1|TRBV5-1
TGCGCCAGCAGCCCGACCGATTGGGCCAGGTACAATGAGCAGTTCTTC
CASSPTDWARYNEQFF
>-|-|TRBJ2-2|TRBV28
TGTGCCAGCAGTTTTTTCTCCGGGGCGAACACCGGGGAGCTGTTTTTT
CASSFFSGANTGELFF
>-|-|TRBJ2-7|TRBV18
TGTGCCAGCTCACCACCGGACGACTCCTACGAGCAGTACTTC
CASSPPDDSYEQYF
>-|TRBD2|TRBJ2-1|TRBV9
TGTGCCAGCAGCGAGGGACTAGCGGCCTCCAGGGATGAGCAGTTCTTC
CASSEGLAASRDEQFF
>-|TRBD1|TRBJ2-1|TRBV9
TGTGCCAGCAGTGGGACAGACTACAATGAGCAGTTCTTC
CASSGTDYNEQFF
>-|TRBD1|TRBJ1-4|TRBV7-8
TGTGCCAGCAGCGTGGACAGGTTCGCAACTAATGAAAAACTGTTTTTT
CASSVDRFATNEKLFF
>once|TRBD2|TRBJ2-3|TRBV7-2
TGTGCCAGCAGCTTATATGGTAGCGGGCTTAGCACAGATACGCAGTATTTT
CASSLYGSGLSTDTQYF
>-|-|TRBJ2-3|TRBV6-6
TGTGCCAGCAGTCTGAACGGCATAGATACGCAGTATTTT
CASSLNGIDTQYF
>-|TRBD2|TRBJ2-1|TRBV5-6
TGTGCCAGCAGCTTAGGTAGCGGGATCTACAATGAGCAGTTCTTC
CASSLGSGIYNEQFF